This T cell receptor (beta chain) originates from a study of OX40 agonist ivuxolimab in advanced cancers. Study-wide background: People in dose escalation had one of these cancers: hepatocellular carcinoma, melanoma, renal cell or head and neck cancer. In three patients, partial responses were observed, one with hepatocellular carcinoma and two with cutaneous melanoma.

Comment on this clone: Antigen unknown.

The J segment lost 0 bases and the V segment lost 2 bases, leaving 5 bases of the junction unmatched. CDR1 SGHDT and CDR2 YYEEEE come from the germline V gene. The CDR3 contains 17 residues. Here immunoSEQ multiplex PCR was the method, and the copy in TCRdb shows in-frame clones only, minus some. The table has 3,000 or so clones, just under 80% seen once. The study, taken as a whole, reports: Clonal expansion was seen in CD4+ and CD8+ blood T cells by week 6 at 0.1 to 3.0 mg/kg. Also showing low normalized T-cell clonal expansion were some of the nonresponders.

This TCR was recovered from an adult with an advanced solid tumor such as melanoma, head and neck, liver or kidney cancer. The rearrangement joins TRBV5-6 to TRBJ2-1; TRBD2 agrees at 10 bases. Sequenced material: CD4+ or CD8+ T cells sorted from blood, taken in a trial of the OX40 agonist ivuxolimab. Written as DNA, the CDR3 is TGTGCCAGCAGCTTTCTTAGCGGGAGGAGCTCCTACAATGAGCAGTTCTTC. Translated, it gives CASSFLSGRSSYNEQFF. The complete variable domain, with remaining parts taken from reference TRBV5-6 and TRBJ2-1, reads DAGVTQSPTHLIKTRGQQVTLRCSPKSGHDTVSWYQQALGQGPQFIFQYYEEEERQRGNFPDRFSGHQFPNYSSELNVNALLLGDSALYLCASSFLSGRSSYNEQFFGPGTRLTVL.